One and the same sample provided the 31 T cell receptor beta chains below, sequenced in a study of blood T cell repertoires in COVID-19. Profiling relied on immunoSEQ multiplex PCR, and the TCRdb table lists in-frame clones only, not all of them. Of tens of thousands of clones listed, 81% were seen once; the top ten hold roughly 0.83%. The sequencing input was peripheral blood. These receptors were collected from a woman in her seventies with acute or convalescent COVID-19.

This clone was seen just once. This chain joins TRBV11-2 and TRBJ2-3; TRBD1 aligns across 7 bases. V was clipped by 6 bases and J by 2 bases; unmatched bases: 5. This CDR3 has 14 residues. In germline, CDR1 is SGHAT, CDR2 FQNNGV. In DNA, the CDR3 is TGTGCCAGCAGGGGGACAGTCACCACAGATACGCAGTATTTT. It codes for CASRGTVTTDTQYF.

V gene TRBV18 combines with J gene TRBJ1-1; TRBD1 aligns across 7 bases. Germline CDR1 and CDR2: KGHSH and LQKENI. There are 16 residues in the CDR3. V gave up 2 bases and J gave up 3 bases; unmatched junction bases: 9. CDR3 coding DNA: TGTGCCAGCTCACCATTACAGGGGAGAGGGGACACTGAAGCTTTCTTT. Protein product: CASSPLQGRGDTEAFF.

This clone occurred a few times. The rearrangement uses TRBV10-3 and TRBJ1-1; TRBD1 agrees at 8 bases. The CDR3 length is 14 residues. The germline CDR1 and CDR2 sequences are ENHRY and SYGVKD. J gave up 0 bases and V 5 bases, and 2 bases lay outside the gene matches. The CDR3 nucleotides read TGTGCCATCAGTCGGACAGGGATGAACACTGAAGCTTTCTTT. It specifies CAISRTGMNTEAFF.

Only one count was recorded for this clone. V gene TRBV2 combines with J gene TRBJ1-2; D gene uncertain. The CDR3 spans 15 residues. Trimming stripped 6 bases from V and 8 bases from J, with 22 bases between. CDR1 is SNHLY, CDR2 FYNNEI, per germline. This chain's CDR3 is CASSQTDSASAGYTF. The CDR3, as DNA: TGTGCCAGCAGCCAGACGGACTCAGCCTCGGCCGGCTACACCTTC.

J is TRBJ2-5 and V is TRBV25-1; the match to TRBD1 covers 8 bases. The ends lost 5 bases at V and 5 bases at J; junction bases unmatched: 13. The CDR3 has 16 residues. The germline V gene has CDR1 MGHDK and CDR2 SYGVNS. CDR3 protein: CASSFGQGARGETQYF. The CDR3 DNA is TGTGCCAGCAGTTTTGGCCAGGGGGCCCGTGGTGAGACCCAGTACTTC.

V and J are TRBV18 and TRBJ2-5; D call uncertain. CDR3 length: 14 amino acids. The germline CDR1 and CDR2 sequences are KGHSH and LQKENI. V lost 2 bases, J lost 5 bases, and 12 bases lay in between. CDR3 protein: CASSPLAARETQYF. The CDR3 coding sequence is TGTGCCAGCTCACCATTGGCAGCGAGGGAGACCCAGTACTTC.

The chain has TRBV10-1 and TRBJ2-5; 7 bases agree with TRBD1. The V and J ends lost 6 bases and 4 bases, in that order; junction bases with no gene match: 2. The V gene's germline CDR1 is WNHNN and CDR2 SYGVQD (reference sequence). The length of the CDR3 is 12 residues. The CDR3 sequence is CASSQGVETQYF. The CDR3 DNA is TGCGCCAGCAGCCAGGGGGTAGAGACCCAGTACTTC.

This chain links TRBV7-9 with TRBJ1-2; D perhaps matches TRBD1 (6 bases). Trimming cost V 4 bases and J 5 bases, with 20 bases left between them. This CDR3 is 16 amino acids long. Germline lookup yields CDR1 SEHNR and CDR2 FQNEAQ (reference sequence). The DNA of the CDR3 is TGTGCCAGCAGCTGGACAGCCTCCTTGATTGAGTATGGCTACACCTTC. Amino acids: CASSWTASLIEYGYTF.

V is TRBV29-1 and J is TRBJ2-7; 10 bases match TRBD1. Germline values: CDR1 SQVTM, CDR2 ANQGSEA. The trim removed 1 base at V and 6 bases at J, leaving 6 bases unmatched. The CDR3 has 14 amino acids. The CDR3 sequence is CSVEVGTGVTEQYF. CDR3 nucleotides: TGCAGCGTTGAAGTTGGGACAGGGGTCACCGAGCAGTACTTC.

Details on this clone: The same CDR3 arises from other DNA sequences in this sample as well. CDR3 amino acids: CASSYKPGQGEGYTF. CDR3 nucleotide sequence: TGTGCCAGCAGCTACAAACCGGGACAGGGAGAGGGCTACACCTTC. The J gene is TRBJ1-2, the V gene TRBV7-2; the match to TRBD1 covers 9 bases. J gave up 8 bases and V 4 bases, and 11 bases lay outside the gene matches. Germline CDR1 is SGHTA and CDR2 is FQGNSA. CDR3 length: 15 residues.

V is TRBV12-3 or TRBV12-4 and J is TRBJ2-1, with D perhaps TRBD1 (6 bases). V was pared by 3 bases and J by 8 bases, with 11 bases between. This CDR3 region has 13 residues. This CDR3 is CASSFSGAHEQFF. The CDR3 bases are TGTGCCAGCAGTTTTTCAGGGGCCCATGAGCAGTTCTTC.

This rearrangement joins TRBV5-1 to TRBJ1-2; possible D gene TRBD1, 5 bases. V lost 5 bases to trimming and J lost 6 bases, with 14 bases between them. This CDR3 contains 13 residues. The germline gives CDR1 SGHRS, CDR2 YFSETQ. The CDR3 protein is CASRLEGEDGYTF. CDR3 in DNA: TGCGCCAGCAGGCTGGAAGGGGAAGATGGCTACACCTTC. The entire variable domain, with the rest obtained from reference TRBV5-1 and TRBJ1-2, is as follows: KAGVTQTPRYLIKTRGQQVTLSCSPISGHRSVSWYQQTPGQGLQFLFEYFSETQRNKGNFPGRFSGRQFSNSRSEMNVSTLELGDSALYLCASRLEGEDGYTFGSGTRLTVV.

The V call is TRBV5-4, the J call TRBJ2-5, with 14 bases lining up with TRBD2. The CDR3 has 16 residues. Germline V gene lookup returns CDR1 SGHNT and CDR2 YYREEE (reference sequence). J was trimmed by 4 bases and V by 4 bases; bases with no gene match: 6. CDR3 in DNA: TGTGCCAGCAGCCCGGGGACTAGCGGGGGTTCAGAGACCCAGTACTTC. It specifies CASSPGTSGGSETQYF.

This chain joins TRBV6-5 and TRBJ2-5, with 7 bases fitting TRBD2. J gave up 1 base and V 0 bases, and 5 bases lay outside the gene matches. The CDR3 contains 16 residues. The V gene's germline CDR1 is MNHEY and CDR2 SVGAGI. The CDR3 sequence: CASSYSDSSGQETQYF. CDR3 sequence (DNA): TGTGCCAGCAGTTACTCGGATTCTAGCGGCCAAGAGACCCAGTACTTC.

The rearrangement joins TRBV5-1 to TRBJ1-2, with 7 positions matching TRBD1. Germline loops: CDR1 SGHRS, CDR2 YFSETQ. This CDR3 contains 13 residues. With 1 base clipped from V and 9 bases from J, the junction kept 6 bases outside the gene matches. CDR3 sequence reads: CASSLPGQLSYTF. Here the CDR3 DNA reads TGCGCCAGCAGCTTGCCGGGACAGCTAAGCTACACCTTC. The entire variable domain, with the rest obtained from reference TRBV5-1 and TRBJ1-2, is as follows: KAGVTQTPRYLIKTRGQQVTLSCSPISGHRSVSWYQQTPGQGLQFLFEYFSETQRNKGNFPGRFSGRQFSNSRSEMNVSTLELGDSALYLCASSLPGQLSYTFGSGTRLTVV.

CDR3 amino acids: CASSLRQGAGTEAFF. DNA of the CDR3: TGTGCCAGCAGTTTAAGGCAGGGGGCTGGAACTGAAGCTTTCTTT. V usage is TRBV27 and J usage is TRBJ1-1; 8 bases are shared with TRBD1. V shed 2 bases and J 5 bases; nucleotides not matched to a gene: 7. CDR3 length: 15 residues. CDR1 is MNHEY and CDR2 is SMNVEV in the germline V gene (reference sequence).

V usage is TRBV28 and J usage is TRBJ2-5, with 11 nucleotides matching TRBD2. The junction had 5 bases not matched to a gene; V was cut back by 8 bases and J by 3 bases. Germline lookup yields CDR1 MDHEN and CDR2 SYDVKM. The CDR3 sequence is 14 residues long. DNA of the CDR3: TGTGCCAGCGCGACGACTAGCGGGAAAGAGACCCAGTACTTC. Protein sequence: CASATTSGKETQYF. The variable domain in full, completed from reference TRBV28 and TRBJ2-5, reads DVKVTQSSRYLVKRTGEKVFLECVQDMDHENMFWYRQDPGLGLRLIYFSYDVKMKEKGDIPEGYSVSREKKERFSLILESASTNQTSMYLCASATTSGKETQYFGPGTRLLVL.

This chain uses TRBV6-5 with TRBJ2-7, with 9 bases identical to TRBD2. J gave up 4 bases and V 6 bases, and 4 bases lay outside the gene matches. The CDR3 is 13 amino acids. Germline V gene sequence: CDR1 MNHEY, CDR2 SVGAGI. Written as DNA, the CDR3 is TGTGCCAGCAGGCGGGAGGGTTGGTACGAGCAGTACTTC. Its translation is CASRREGWYEQYF.

For this clone: Other nucleotide sequences in the sample specify the same CDR3. The rearrangement links TRBV7-9 to TRBJ1-5; unclear D gene. V shed 1 base and J shed 2 bases, with 6 bases lying between them. The CDR3 has 14 amino acids. The germline V gene has CDR1 SEHNR and CDR2 FQNEAQ (reference sequence). CDR3 nucleotide sequence: TGTGCCAGCAGCTTAGGAGGGCGCAATCAGCCCCAGCATTTT. This gives the protein CASSLGGRNQPQHF.

V gene TRBV7-2 combines with J gene TRBJ1-2; 8 bases map to TRBD1. The CDR3 contains 14 residues. V trimming: 6 bases; J trimming: 1 base; junction bases outside the gene matches: 4. Germline assignment: CDR1 SGHTA and CDR2 FQGNSA. The CDR3 DNA sequence: TGTGCCAGCAGGGACAGGGATCTTAACTATGGCTACACCTTC. The encoded protein is CASRDRDLNYGYTF.

The chain is built from TRBV10-3 and TRBJ1-5; 8 bases match TRBD1. CDR1 and CDR2 (germline): ENHRY, SYGVKD. The junction had 7 bases not matched to a gene; V was cut back by 4 bases and J by 2 bases. This CDR3 region has 16 residues. The CDR3 here is CAISADRVRGNQPQHF. The CDR3 DNA reads as TGTGCCATCAGTGCGGACAGGGTTCGTGGCAATCAGCCCCAGCATTTT.

This clone was seen a single time. The rearrangement uses TRBV6-1 and TRBJ2-2; D is possibly TRBD2 (5 bases). Germline lookup yields CDR1 MNHNS and CDR2 SASEGT. The CDR3 runs to 15 residues. V dropped 2 bases and J dropped 4 bases, with 11 bases sitting between them. CDR3 DNA sequence: TGTGCCAGCAGTGAACTGGGAGCAGGCACCGGGGAGCTGTTTTTT. Translated, it gives CASSELGAGTGELFF.

This chain joins TRBV2 and TRBJ1-6, with 7 bases that match TRBD1. The CDR3 totals 12 residues. CDR1 is SNHLY and CDR2 is FYNNEI in the germline V gene. J lost 7 bases, V lost 11 bases, and 5 bases had no gene match. CDR3 nucleotide sequence: TGTGCCGCAGGACAGGTGAATTCACCCCTCCACTTT. Translating gives CAAGQVNSPLHF.

CDR3 in amino acids: CASSERGGWQFF. The CDR3 DNA reads as TGTGCCAGCAGTGAAAGGGGGGGTTGGCAGTTCTTC. V usage is TRBV2 and J usage is TRBJ2-1; TRBD2 might be the D (7 bases). V lost 2 bases and J 12 bases, leaving 11 bases between the germline ends. CDR3 length: 12 residues. Germline CDR1 and CDR2: SNHLY and FYNNEI.

The chain combines TRBV5-1 with TRBJ1-6, with 7 positions matching TRBD1. Trimming took 6 bases from V and 8 from J; bases not matched to a gene: 8. CDR1 SGHRS and CDR2 YFSETQ come from the germline V gene. CDR3 length: 14 amino acids. Here the CDR3 DNA reads TGCGCCAGCACCAGGGCAGGGGGGCATTCACCCCTCCACTTT. Residues: CASTRAGGHSPLHF.

This clone was recorded a few times. J is TRBJ2-1 and V is TRBV5-1; 13 bases align to TRBD2. Germline assignment: CDR1 SGHRS and CDR2 YFSETQ. CDR3 size: 16 residues. The V gene end was trimmed by 3 bases and the J gene end by 2 bases; junction bases not matched to a gene: 2. DNA for the CDR3: TGCGCCAGCAGCTCAGGACTAGCGGGGGCCTACAATGAGCAGTTCTTC. Protein product: CASSSGLAGAYNEQFF.

This clone has a handful of counts. This rearrangement joins TRBV7-9 to TRBJ1-1, with 9 nucleotides matching TRBD1. V dropped 3 bases and J dropped 0; count of bases not matched to a gene: 2. The CDR3 has 15 residues. CDR1 is SEHNR and CDR2 is FQNEAQ in the germline V gene (reference sequence). In DNA, the CDR3 is TGTGCCAGCAGCTTCAACAGGGGGCTGAACACTGAAGCTTTCTTT. It translates to CASSFNRGLNTEAFF.

This chain uses TRBV6-5 with TRBJ1-3; tentative D call: TRBD1 (5 bases). The V and J ends lost 7 bases and 8 bases respectively, with 12 bases between them. The CDR3 sequence is 12 residues long. Germline V gene lookup returns CDR1 MNHEY and CDR2 SVGAGI. The CDR3 DNA reads TGTGCCAGCACCCGCCCGGGGGACACCATATATTTT. Encoded protein: CASTRPGDTIYF.

J is TRBJ1-2 and V is TRBV4-3, with D unclear. CDR1 and CDR2 (germline): LGHNA, YSLEER. Trimming removed 4 bases at V and 4 bases at J, with 19 bases between. CDR3 size: 16 residues. CDR3 sequence (DNA): TGCGCCAGCAGCCGTCCCGAGATCGATTCCCTCTATGGCTACACCTTC. Encoded protein: CASSRPEIDSLYGYTF.

The chain combines TRBV14 with TRBJ2-1; D is perhaps TRBD2 (7 bases). The CDR3 contains 15 residues. Trimming shortened V by 2 bases and J by 4 bases, and 12 bases separated the two germline ends. The germline CDR1 and CDR2 sequences are SGHDN and FVKESK. The CDR3, as DNA: TGTGCCAGCAGCCAACGGGGGAGGGGGTACAATGAGCAGTTCTTC. Residues: CASSQRGRGYNEQFF.

The rearrangement links TRBV10-3 to TRBJ1-6; D is perhaps TRBD1 (5 bases). V was clipped by 4 bases and J by 8 bases, with 12 bases between them. The CDR3 covers 14 residues. Germline CDR1 ENHRY, CDR2 SYGVKD. The CDR3 DNA reads as TGTGCCATCAGTGTCACAGGTGGGGATTCACCCCTCCACTTT. It translates to CAISVTGGDSPLHF.